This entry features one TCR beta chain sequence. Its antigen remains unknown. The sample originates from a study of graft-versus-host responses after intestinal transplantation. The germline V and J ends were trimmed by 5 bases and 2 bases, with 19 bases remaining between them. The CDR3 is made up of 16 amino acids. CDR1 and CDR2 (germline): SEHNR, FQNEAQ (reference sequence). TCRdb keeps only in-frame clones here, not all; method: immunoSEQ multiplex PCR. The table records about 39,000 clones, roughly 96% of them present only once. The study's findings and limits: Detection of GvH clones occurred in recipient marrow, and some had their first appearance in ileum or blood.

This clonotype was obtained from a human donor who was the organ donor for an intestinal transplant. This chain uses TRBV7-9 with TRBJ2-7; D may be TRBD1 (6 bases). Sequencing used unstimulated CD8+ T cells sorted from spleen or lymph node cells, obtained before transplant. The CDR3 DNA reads TGTGCCAGCAGCCCAGGCTCGAGGGGGACCACCTACGAGCAGTACTTC. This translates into CASSPGSRGTTYEQYF.